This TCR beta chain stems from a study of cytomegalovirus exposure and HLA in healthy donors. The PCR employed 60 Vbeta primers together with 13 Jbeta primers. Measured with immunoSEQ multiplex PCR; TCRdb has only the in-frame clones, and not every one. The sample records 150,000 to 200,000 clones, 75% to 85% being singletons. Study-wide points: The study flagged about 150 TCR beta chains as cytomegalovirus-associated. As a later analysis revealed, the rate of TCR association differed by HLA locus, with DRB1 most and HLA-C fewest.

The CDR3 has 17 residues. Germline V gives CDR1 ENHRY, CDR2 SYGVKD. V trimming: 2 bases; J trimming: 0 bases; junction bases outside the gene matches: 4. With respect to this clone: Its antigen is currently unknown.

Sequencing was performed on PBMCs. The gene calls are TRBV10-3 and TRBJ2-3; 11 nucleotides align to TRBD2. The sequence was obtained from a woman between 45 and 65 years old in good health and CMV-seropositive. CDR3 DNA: TGTGCCATCAGTGAGCCACGACTAGCGGGAAGCACAGATACGCAGTATTTT. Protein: CAISEPRLAGSTDTQYF.